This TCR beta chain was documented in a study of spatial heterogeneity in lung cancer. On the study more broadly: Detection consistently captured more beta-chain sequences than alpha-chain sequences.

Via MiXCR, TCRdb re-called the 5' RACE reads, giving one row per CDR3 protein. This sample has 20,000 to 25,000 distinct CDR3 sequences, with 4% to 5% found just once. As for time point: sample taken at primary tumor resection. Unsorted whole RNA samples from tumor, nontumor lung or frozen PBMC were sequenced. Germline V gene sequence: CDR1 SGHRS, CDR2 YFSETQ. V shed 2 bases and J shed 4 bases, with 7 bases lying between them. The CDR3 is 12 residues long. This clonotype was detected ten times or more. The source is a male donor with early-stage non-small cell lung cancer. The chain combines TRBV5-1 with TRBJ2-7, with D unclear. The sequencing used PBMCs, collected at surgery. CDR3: CASSFYDYEQYF. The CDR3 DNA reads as TGCGCCAGCAGCTTTTATGATTACGAGCAGTACTTC.